These 3 T cell receptor beta chains originate from one sample sequenced in a study of neurological immune-mediated disorders. MiXCR, run by TCRdb on the 5' RACE reads, gives a single entry per CDR3 protein. The table records tens of thousands of distinct CDR3 sequences, approximately 12% of them present only once. Sequenced sample: PBMCs. These receptors were obtained from a woman aged 60-75 years with HTLV-1-associated myelopathy (HAM/TSP).

This clonotype was picked up many times. V gene TRBV7-2 combines with J gene TRBJ1-2; 9 nucleotides match TRBD1. Germline V CDR1 and CDR2: SGHTA, FQGNSA. Trimming removed 5 bases from V and 2 bases from J; junction bases left unmatched: 15. The CDR3 spans 18 residues. CDR3 sequence: CASSPNRDRVPGNYGYTF. Here the CDR3 DNA reads TGTGCCAGCAGCCCGAACCGGGACAGGGTACCGGGGAACTATGGCTACACCTTC.

This clonotype has at least ten counts. The chain combines TRBV20-1 with TRBJ2-1, with 7 bases fitting TRBD2. Losses at the gene ends were 0 bases for V and 3 bases for J; bases not matched to a gene: 5. This CDR3 spans 15 amino acids. Looked up from germline, CDR1 is DFQATT and CDR2 is SNEGSKA (reference sequence). The CDR3 loop is CSARDPRGGYNEQFF. The CDR3 DNA follows: TGCAGTGCTAGAGACCCTCGCGGGGGCTACAATGAGCAGTTCTTC.

This clonotype was found many times. The rearrangement uses TRBV12-3 or TRBV12-4 and TRBJ2-7, with TRBD2 matching over 9 bases. CDR3 size: 15 residues. J lost 2 bases, V lost 4 bases, and 6 bases had no gene match. CDR3: CASSSVLAGTYEQYF. The DNA of the CDR3 is TGTGCCAGCAGTTCAGTCCTAGCGGGAACCTACGAGCAGTACTTC.